The 23 T cell receptor beta chains below all came from one sample that was sequenced in a study of blood T cells in healthy people across ages. The authors ran a second PCR of about 7 to 12 cycles using a sample-barcoded 5' primer and a J-beta primer mix. TCRdb passed the 5' RACE reads through MiXCR, listing each CDR3 protein once. Altogether around 670,000 distinct CDR3 sequences are present, about 30% being singletons, with the ten largest covering around 14%. The sample comprised blood. The receptors derive from an elderly woman in good health.

This clonotype occurred a few times. A much bigger clone sits one base away, suggesting this may be a read error. V is TRBV5-6 and J is TRBJ1-1, with a weak D call TRBD1 (5 bases). The CDR3 totals 13 residues. The germline V gene encodes CDR1 SGHDT and CDR2 YYEEEE. V was trimmed by 0 bases and J by 5 bases, leaving 8 bases between them. The CDR3 region is CASSLGGETEAFF. As DNA, the CDR3 is TGTGCCAGCAGCTTGGGGGGGGAGACTGAAGCTTTCTTT.

This chain uses TRBV2 with TRBJ2-5; 12 nucleotides line up with TRBD2. CDR1 and CDR2 (germline): SNHLY, FYNNEI. V trimming: 7 bases; J trimming: 5 bases; junction bases outside the gene matches: 11. CDR3 length equals 16 residues. CDR3 sequence reads: CASKKGLAGGHETQYF. The CDR3 DNA reads as TGTGCCAGCAAGAAAGGGCTAGCGGGGGGGCACGAGACCCAGTACTTC.

This clonotype was counted many times. The chain has TRBV7-2 and TRBJ2-1; 12 positions agree with TRBD1. This CDR3 contains 16 residues. Germline V gene sequence: CDR1 SGHTA, CDR2 FQGNSA. V gave up 6 bases and J gave up 0 bases; unmatched junction bases: 3. CDR3 sequence (DNA): TGTGCCAGCAGACTGGGACAGGGGGCCTCCTACAATGAGCAGTTCTTC. It is translated as CASRLGQGASYNEQFF.

This clonotype has just a few counts. The rearrangement joins TRBV7-3 to TRBJ2-6, with 10 positions matching TRBD1. CDR1 and CDR2 from the germline V gene are SGHTA and FQGTGA. CDR3 length: 19 residues. The trim removed 5 bases at V and 0 bases at J, leaving 10 bases unmatched. CDR3 amino acids: CASSPRGDRGNSGANVLTF. The CDR3 nucleotides are TGTGCCAGCAGCCCTAGGGGGGACAGGGGAAACTCTGGGGCCAACGTCCTGACTTTC.

About this clonotype itself: A much larger clonotype is one base distant, so this may be a read error. The chain couples TRBV6-6 to TRBJ1-2, with TRBD1 as a possible D gene (5 bases). Germline CDR1 MNHNY, CDR2 SVGAGI (reference sequence). The CDR3 sequence is 15 residues long. The CDR3 sequence is CAGSSPGVGHYGYTF. DNA for the CDR3: TGTGCCGGCAGTTCCCCGGGGGTTGGACACTATGGCTACACCTTC.

This chain links TRBV7-7 with TRBJ1-2, with D unresolved. This CDR3 region has 13 residues. The germline CDR1 and CDR2 sequences are SSHAT and FNYEAQ (reference sequence). This CDR3 is CAENGRVTPGYTF. CDR3 coding DNA: TGTGCTGAAAACGGGAGGGTCACTCCTGGCTACACCTTC.

This clonotype was seen ten or more times. The chain uses TRBV7-6 and TRBJ2-5; TRBD2 matches 8 bases. V lost 6 bases, J lost 1 base, and 10 bases stayed unmatched. The germline V gene has CDR1 SGHVS and CDR2 FNYEAQ. The CDR3 runs 16 residues. The CDR3 loop reads CASRAGAGLGQETQYF. The CDR3 coding sequence is TGTGCCAGCAGAGCGGGGGCAGGGTTAGGCCAAGAGACCCAGTACTTC.

This clonotype occurred many times. The chain carries TRBV12-3 or TRBV12-4 and TRBJ2-6; D perhaps matches TRBD1 (6 bases). Trimming cost V 7 bases and J 2 bases, with 15 bases left between them. This CDR3 has 16 residues. The CDR3, as DNA: TGTGCCAGCACCCCAAACAGGGTTACTGGGGCCAACGTCCTGACTTTC. Residues: CASTPNRVTGANVLTF.

This clonotype came up many times. The V and J genes are TRBV14 and TRBJ2-1; D gene unclear. The V end was cut by 1 base, the J end by 12 bases, with 13 bases between. The CDR3 runs 13 residues. Germline V gives CDR1 SGHDN, CDR2 FVKESK. The CDR3 bases are TGTGCCAGCAGCCAAGTGGTGAGGACGTCGCAGTTCTTC. Translating it yields CASSQVVRTSQFF.

The chain recombines TRBV6-5 with TRBJ2-5, with 9 positions matching TRBD2. Germline CDR1 MNHEY, CDR2 SVGAGI. V trimming: 6 bases; J trimming: 1 base; junction bases outside the gene matches: 6. The CDR3 runs 15 residues. CDR3: CASRPLGLAQETQYF. The CDR3 coding sequence is TGTGCCAGCAGGCCGCTGGGACTAGCCCAAGAGACCCAGTACTTC.

Worth noting for this clonotype: This may arise from a read error, as a much more abundant clone is one base away. J is TRBJ1-1 and V is TRBV15; D ambiguous. The CDR3 is 14 residues long. CDR1 LNHNV and CDR2 YYDKDF come from the germline V gene (reference sequence). CDR3 in amino acids: CATSTPNTNTGAFF. CDR3 coding DNA: TGTGCCACCAGCACTCCAAACACGAACACTGGAGCTTTCTTT. Variable domain in full (rest from reference TRBV15 and TRBJ1-1): DAMVIQNPRYQVTQFGKPVTLSCSQTLNHNVMYWYQQKSSQAPKLLFHYYDKDFNNEADTPDNFQSRRPNTSFCFLDIRSPGLGDTAMYLCATSTPNTNTGAFFGQGTRLTVV.

This chain joins TRBV7-3 and TRBJ2-1, with 15 bases fitting TRBD2. Losses at the gene ends were 5 bases for V and 13 bases for J; bases not matched to a gene: 9. The CDR3 spans 15 residues. Germline loops: CDR1 SGHTA, CDR2 FQGTGA. CDR3 residues: CASSPTGLAGGEQFF. In nucleotides, the CDR3 is TGTGCCAGCAGCCCCACCGGACTAGCGGGAGGGGAACAGTTCTTC.

There are many counts of this clonotype. The genes are TRBV4-2 and TRBJ1-5; D is ambiguous. Germline V gene lookup returns CDR1 LGHNA and CDR2 YNFKEQ. Trimming took 1 base from V and 12 from J, leaving 16 bases between them. This CDR3 is 14 amino acids long. The CDR3 protein is CASSQAETVGVQHF. Written as DNA, the CDR3 is TGTGCCAGCAGCCAAGCAGAAACAGTAGGAGTCCAGCATTTT.

The V gene is TRBV30, the J gene TRBJ1-1; D gene uncertain. CDR1 and CDR2 from the germline V gene are GTSNPN and SVGIG (reference sequence). Trimming cost V 2 bases and J 5 bases, with 12 bases left between them. The CDR3 has 13 amino acids. The CDR3 is CAWSRRTETEAFF. The CDR3 region has the DNA TGTGCCTGGAGTCGGAGAACGGAGACTGAAGCTTTCTTT.

To note about this clonotype: A read error may explain this, as a much larger clone is one base away. V is TRBV6-5 and J is TRBJ1-2; TRBD1 matches 8 bases. The CDR3 loop spans 13 amino acids. CDR1 is MNHEY and CDR2 is SVGAGI in the germline V gene. The CDR3 is CASSNQGAGGYAF. The CDR3 DNA is TGTGCCAGCAGCAACCAGGGGGCCGGGGGCTACGCCTTC.

In this sample, this clonotype turned up many times. This chain uses TRBV12-3 or TRBV12-4 with TRBJ1-1; 11 bases match TRBD1. With 4 bases clipped from V and 4 bases from J, the junction kept 8 bases outside the gene matches. There are 16 residues in the CDR3. This CDR3 is CASSSGTGGVGTEAFF. CDR3 nucleotides: TGTGCCAGCAGTTCCGGGACAGGGGGAGTGGGCACTGAAGCTTTCTTT.

Note on this clonotype: With a much larger clone just one base away, this may be a read error. V gene TRBV30 combines with J gene TRBJ2-7; 11 nucleotides line up with TRBD1. CDR3 length: 15 residues. V trimming: 2 bases; J trimming: 6 bases; junction bases outside the gene matches: 9. Germline assignment: CDR1 GTSNPN and CDR2 SVGIG (reference sequence). The CDR3: CAWSRGDRGICEQYF. As DNA, the CDR3 is TGTGCCTGGAGTAGGGGGGACAGGGGGATCTGCGAGCAGTACTTC.

The table lists this clonotype with many counts. This chain uses TRBV9 with TRBJ2-7; 7 nucleotides match TRBD1. With 2 bases clipped from V and 3 bases from J, the junction kept 8 bases outside the gene matches. Germline CDR1 is SGDLS and CDR2 is YYNGEE. CDR3 length: 15 residues. CDR3 loop: CASSVQPGQSYEQYF. The CDR3 DNA reads TGTGCCAGCAGCGTCCAACCGGGACAGAGCTACGAGCAGTACTTC.

This clonotype has a count of ten or more. The chain links TRBV11-2 to TRBJ2-3; possibly TRBD1 for D (5 bases). Germline-derived CDR1 and CDR2 are SGHAT and FQNNGV. The V end lost 0 bases, the J end lost 1 base, and 8 bases lay between the germline ends. This CDR3 is 15 amino acids long. CDR3 loop: CASSLDQGRTDTQYF. CDR3 coding DNA: TGTGCCAGCAGCTTAGATCAGGGTCGCACAGATACGCAGTATTTT. Using reference TRBV11-2 and TRBJ2-3 for the parts outside the CDR3, the full variable domain is EAGVAQSPRYKIIEKRQSVAFWCNPISGHATLYWYQQILGQGPKLLIQFQNNGVVDDSQLPKDRFSAERLKGVDSTLKIQPAKLEDSAVYLCASSLDQGRTDTQYFGPGTRLTVL.

This clonotype came up many times. This chain links TRBV6-1 with TRBJ2-4; D call uncertain. The CDR3 contains 13 residues. Trimming took off 1 base at V and 6 bases at J, with 7 bases between the two ends. CDR1 MNHNS and CDR2 SASEGT come from the germline V gene. The CDR3: CASSEGQGNIQYF. The DNA of the CDR3 is TGTGCCAGCAGTGAAGGACAAGGAAACATTCAGTACTTC.

Concerning this clonotype: The junction and the germline gene differ at one end; a read error may be behind it. The CDR3 DNA reads as TGCGCCAGCAAAGGGGGCCAGCGAAATGAGCAGTACTTC. Encoded protein: CASKGGQRNEQYF. This chain joins TRBV6-1 and TRBJ2-1; 7 nucleotides agree with TRBD1. The J call may not be correct, given that the DNA end is closer to TRBJ2-7. From germline, CDR1 is MNHNS and CDR2 SASEGT. This CDR3 has 13 residues.

Points on this clonotype: Just one base apart from a much larger clone, this may be a read error. The chain employs TRBV14 and TRBJ2-7; D is unclear. V was shortened by 5 bases and J by 7 bases, with 9 bases between the two germline ends. The CDR3 loop spans 11 amino acids. The germline V gene has CDR1 SGHDN and CDR2 FVKESK. The CDR3 coding sequence is TGTGCCAGCAGCTTTATCGATGAGCAGTACTTC. Translation: CASSFIDEQYF.

This clonotype occurred many times. J is TRBJ2-3 and V is TRBV6-6, with D perhaps TRBD2 (5 bases). Germline V gene lookup returns CDR1 MNHNY and CDR2 SVGAGI (reference sequence). The germline V and J ends were trimmed by 6 bases and 10 bases, with 17 bases remaining between them. This CDR3 contains 13 residues. The CDR3 sequence is CASRGLLGVAQYF. As DNA, the CDR3 is TGTGCCAGCAGAGGCCTCCTCGGGGTCGCGCAGTATTTT.